Sequencing of this T cell receptor (beta chain) was carried out in a study of cytomegalovirus exposure and HLA in healthy donors. Sequenced by immunoSEQ multiplex PCR; TCRdb stores in-frame clones only, minus some. The repertoire includes around 300,000 clones, approximately 88% of them detected once, and around 0.92% sits in the top ten. CDR1 is SGHTS, CDR2 YDEGEE, per germline. The CDR3 covers 14 residues. The J segment lost 5 bases and the V segment lost 4 bases, leaving 8 bases of the junction unmatched. The study's findings and limits: The authors listed 180 or so TCR beta chains as cytomegalovirus-associated.

In regard to this clone: Antigen: not known.

This chain links TRBV5-8 with TRBJ1-1; 7 positions agree with TRBD1. This clonotype originated in a woman aged 18-29 years in good health and CMV-seronegative. The sample comprised PBMCs. The CDR3 is CASSKEPGQTEAFF. The CDR3 region has the DNA TGTGCCAGCAGCAAGGAACCGGGACAGACTGAAGCTTTCTTT. The full variable domain, rest sourced from reference TRBV5-8 and TRBJ1-1, is EAGVTQSPTHLIKTRGQQATLRCSPISGHTSVYWYQQALGLGLQFLLWYDEGEERNRGNFPPRFSGRQFPNYSSELNVNALELEDSALYLCASSKEPGQTEAFFGQGTRLTVV.